Listed here are 10 T cell receptor beta chains from one sample, sequenced in a study of TIL therapy for anti-PD-1-resistant metastatic lung cancer. The immunoSEQ assay was v3. Clones were sequenced by immunoSEQ multiplex PCR, and TCRdb holds only the in-frame ones, with some missing. Among approximately 45,000 clones listed, 70% to 80% were seen once. The time point is: pre-treatment sample, taken before nivolumab and TIL therapy. The sequencing here drew on blood, taken at baseline. The receptor set was obtained from an older man with non-small cell lung cancer.

The chain uses TRBV5-1 and TRBJ2-1; D not certain. The V end was cut by 1 base, the J end by 8 bases, with 7 bases between. Per the germline V gene, CDR1 is SGHRS and CDR2 is YFSETQ. This CDR3 has 12 amino acids. The CDR3 bases are TGCGCCAGCAGCTTGTGGGTGGATGAGCAGTTCTTC. It codes for CASSLWVDEQFF. Full variable domain (remainder filled in from reference TRBV5-1 and TRBJ2-1): KAGVTQTPRYLIKTRGQQVTLSCSPISGHRSVSWYQQTPGQGLQFLFEYFSETQRNKGNFPGRFSGRQFSNSRSEMNVSTLELGDSALYLCASSLWVDEQFFGPGTRLTVL.

V usage is TRBV29-1 and J usage is TRBJ2-7; D gene unclear. V lost 7 bases, J lost 1 base, and 14 bases lay in between. Per the germline V gene, CDR1 is SQVTM and CDR2 is ANQGSEA. CDR3 length: 13 amino acids. CDR3 sequence (DNA): TGCAGCGGCGGCGACTCTGGATCCTACGAGCAGTACTTC. Its protein product is CSGGDSGSYEQYF.

In DNA, the CDR3 is TGTGCCAGCAGTGCCCTAGCGGGCGGCACAGATACGCAGTATTTT. Translated: CASSALAGGTDTQYF. The chain combines TRBV6-4 with TRBJ2-3, with 8 bases aligning to TRBD2. Germline lookup yields CDR1 MRHNA and CDR2 SNTAGT. The CDR3 contains 15 residues. Trimming took 4 bases from V and 1 from J; bases not matched to a gene: 4.

The chain links TRBV11-1 to TRBJ1-1; a weak D match, TRBD1 (6 bases). V lost 1 base and J 1 base, leaving 13 bases between the germline ends. The CDR3 is 16 amino acids. CDR1 and CDR2 (germline): SGHAT, FQDESV (reference sequence). CDR3 bases: TGTGCCAGCAGCTTAGGGCAGGGGCCGGGGAACACTGAAGCTTTCTTT. This sequence encodes CASSLGQGPGNTEAFF.

The chain has TRBV5-1 and TRBJ2-7; 9 bases agree with TRBD2. Germline CDR1 reads SGHRS; CDR2 reads YFSETQ. Germline trimming cut 4 bases from V and 3 bases from J; bases unmatched to any gene: 11. The CDR3 runs 16 residues. CDR3 loop: CASSRTGAGGIYEQYF. CDR3 sequence (DNA): TGCGCCAGCAGCCGAACCGGAGCGGGAGGTATCTACGAGCAGTACTTC.

The chain employs TRBV6-5 and TRBJ2-3, with unresolved D. Germline V gene sequence: CDR1 MNHEY, CDR2 SVGAGI. Trimming left V 0 bases short and J 1 base short, with 8 bases between. The CDR3 loop spans 15 amino acids. CDR3 DNA: TGTGCCAGCAGTTACTCGACAAGCCGCACAGATACGCAGTATTTT. Amino acids: CASSYSTSRTDTQYF.

In its sample, this clone was seen a few times. The genes are TRBV7-3 and TRBJ1-1; maybe TRBD1 (5 bases). Germline values: CDR1 SGHTA, CDR2 FQGTGA. The CDR3 is made up of 13 amino acids. V lost 4 bases to trimming and J lost 9 bases, with 15 bases between them. The CDR3 coding sequence is TGTGCCAGCAGCTCAACCCCGGGACTGAAAGCTTTCTTT. Translation gives CASSSTPGLKAFF.

As for this clone: One junction end disagrees with the germline gene, perhaps due to a read error. The chain is built from TRBV27 and TRBJ2-1; D may be TRBD2 (6 bases). The germline CDR1 and CDR2 sequences are MNHEY and SMNVEV (reference sequence). The CDR3 sequence is 15 residues long. The CDR3 nucleotides read TGTGCCAGCAATTTAGCGGACGCATCTGTCAATGAGCAGTTCTTC. Protein product: CASNLADASVNEQFF.

The V call is TRBV30, the J call TRBJ2-1; 11 nucleotides agree with TRBD2. Germline CDR1 is GTSNPN and CDR2 is SVGIG (reference sequence). V was pared by 2 bases and J by 1 base, with 7 bases of the junction left unmatched. CDR3 length: 17 amino acids. CDR3 sequence reads: CAWSRLAGITSYNEQFF. Here the CDR3 DNA reads TGTGCCTGGAGTAGACTAGCGGGGATTACATCCTACAATGAGCAGTTCTTC.

The genes are TRBV6-4 and TRBJ2-3; TRBD2 agrees at 7 bases. Germline CDR1 is MRHNA and CDR2 is SNTAGT. The V gene end was trimmed by 2 bases and the J gene end by 6 bases; junction bases not matched to a gene: 8. The CDR3 covers 15 residues. CDR3 nucleotides: TGTGCCAGCAGTGACGGCAGCCTCGGGAGGGATACGCAGTATTTT. Translated, it gives CASSDGSLGRDTQYF.